This entry is about one TCR beta chain. These data originate in a study of blood T cell repertoires in COVID-19. This CDR3 spans 14 amino acids. V gave up 4 bases and J gave up 0 bases, with 7 bases separating them. Germline V gene sequence: CDR1 SGHRS, CDR2 YFSETQ. The protocol was immunoSEQ multiplex PCR, while the TCRdb copy is restricted to in-frame clones and leaves out a portion. The repertoire has 200,000 to 300,000 clones, more than 70% of them found once; the top ten carry around 1.9%. The sequence was obtained from a woman between 45 and 65 years old who had recovered from COVID-19. This chain joins TRBV5-1 and TRBJ1-4; possible D gene TRBD1, 5 bases. The sequencing sample was made of PBMCs or T cells enriched from blood (not recorded which). The CDR3, as DNA: TGCGCCAGCAGCCAGGGATCAACTAATGAAAAACTGTTTTTT. Its translation is CASSQGSTNEKLFF.